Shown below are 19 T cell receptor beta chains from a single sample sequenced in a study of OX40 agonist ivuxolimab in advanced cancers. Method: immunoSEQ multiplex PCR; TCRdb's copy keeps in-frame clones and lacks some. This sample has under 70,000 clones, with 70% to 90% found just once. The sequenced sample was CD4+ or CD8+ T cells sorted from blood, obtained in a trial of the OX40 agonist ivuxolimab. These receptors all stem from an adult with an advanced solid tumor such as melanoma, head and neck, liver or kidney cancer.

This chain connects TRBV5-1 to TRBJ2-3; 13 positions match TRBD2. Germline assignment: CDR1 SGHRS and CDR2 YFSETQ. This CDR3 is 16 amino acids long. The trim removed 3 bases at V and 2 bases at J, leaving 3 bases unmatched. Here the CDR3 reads CASSSGLAGSTDTQYF. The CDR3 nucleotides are TGCGCCAGCAGCTCGGGACTAGCGGGATCCACAGATACGCAGTATTTT.

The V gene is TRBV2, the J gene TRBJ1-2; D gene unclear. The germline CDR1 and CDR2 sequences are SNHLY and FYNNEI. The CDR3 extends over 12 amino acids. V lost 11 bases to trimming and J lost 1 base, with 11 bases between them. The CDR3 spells CAPSSNNYGYTF. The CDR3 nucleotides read TGTGCCCCCAGTTCCAATAACTATGGCTACACCTTC.

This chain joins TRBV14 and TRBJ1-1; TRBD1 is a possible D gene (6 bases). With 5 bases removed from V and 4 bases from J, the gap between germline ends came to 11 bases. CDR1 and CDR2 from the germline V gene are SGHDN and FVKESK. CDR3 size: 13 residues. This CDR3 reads CASSMDRSTEAFF. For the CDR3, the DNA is TGTGCCAGCAGCATGGACAGATCCACTGAAGCTTTCTTT.

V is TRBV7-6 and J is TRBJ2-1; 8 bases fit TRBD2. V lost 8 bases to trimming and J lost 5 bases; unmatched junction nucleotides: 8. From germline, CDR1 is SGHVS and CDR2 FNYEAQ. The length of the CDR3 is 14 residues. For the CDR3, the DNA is TGTGCCAGCGGTCTTTCAGCGGGAGACAATGAGCAGTTCTTC. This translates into CASGLSAGDNEQFF.

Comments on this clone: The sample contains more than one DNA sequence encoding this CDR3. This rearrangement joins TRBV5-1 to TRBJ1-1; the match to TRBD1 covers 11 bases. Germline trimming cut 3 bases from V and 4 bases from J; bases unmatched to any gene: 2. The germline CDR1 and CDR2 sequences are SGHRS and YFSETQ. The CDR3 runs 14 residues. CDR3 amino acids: CASSSGTGGTEAFF. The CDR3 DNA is TGCGCCAGCAGCTCGGGGACAGGGGGCACTGAAGCTTTCTTT. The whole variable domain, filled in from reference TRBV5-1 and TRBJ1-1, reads KAGVTQTPRYLIKTRGQQVTLSCSPISGHRSVSWYQQTPGQGLQFLFEYFSETQRNKGNFPGRFSGRQFSNSRSEMNVSTLELGDSALYLCASSSGTGGTEAFFGQGTRLTVV.

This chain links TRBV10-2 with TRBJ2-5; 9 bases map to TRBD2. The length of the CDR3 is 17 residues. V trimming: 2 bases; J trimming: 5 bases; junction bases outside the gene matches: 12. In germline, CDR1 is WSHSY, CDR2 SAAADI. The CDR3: CASSEGGFSGGGETQYF. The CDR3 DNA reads TGCGCCAGCAGTGAGGGGGGCTTTAGCGGGGGAGGGGAGACCCAGTACTTC.

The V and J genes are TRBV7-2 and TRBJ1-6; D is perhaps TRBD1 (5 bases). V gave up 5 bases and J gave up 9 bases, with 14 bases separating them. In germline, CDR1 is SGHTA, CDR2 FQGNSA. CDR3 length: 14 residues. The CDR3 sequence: CASSQYGGFSPLHF. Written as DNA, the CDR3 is TGTGCCAGCAGCCAATACGGGGGGTTTTCACCCCTCCACTTT.

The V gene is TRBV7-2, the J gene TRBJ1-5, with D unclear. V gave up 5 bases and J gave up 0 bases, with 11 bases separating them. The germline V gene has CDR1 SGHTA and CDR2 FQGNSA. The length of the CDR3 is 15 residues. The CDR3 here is CASSPSLYSNQPQHF. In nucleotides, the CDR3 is TGTGCCAGCAGCCCCTCCCTTTATAGCAATCAGCCCCAGCATTTT.

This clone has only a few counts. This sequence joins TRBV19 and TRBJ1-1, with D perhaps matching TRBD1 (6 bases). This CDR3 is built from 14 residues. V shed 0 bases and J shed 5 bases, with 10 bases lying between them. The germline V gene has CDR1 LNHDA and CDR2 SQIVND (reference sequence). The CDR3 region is CASSIDPGDTEAFF. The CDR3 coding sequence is TGTGCCAGTAGTATAGATCCAGGGGATACTGAAGCTTTCTTT.

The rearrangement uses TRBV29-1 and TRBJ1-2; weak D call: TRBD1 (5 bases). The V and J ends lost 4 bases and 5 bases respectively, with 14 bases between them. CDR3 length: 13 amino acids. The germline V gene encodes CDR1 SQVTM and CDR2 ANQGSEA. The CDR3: CSVVSREGYGYTF. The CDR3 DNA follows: TGCAGCGTTGTCTCGAGGGAGGGGTATGGCTACACCTTC.

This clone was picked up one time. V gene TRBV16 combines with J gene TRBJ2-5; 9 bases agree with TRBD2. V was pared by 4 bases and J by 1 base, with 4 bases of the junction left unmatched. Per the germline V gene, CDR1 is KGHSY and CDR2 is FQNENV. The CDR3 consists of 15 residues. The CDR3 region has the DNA TGTGCCAGCAGCCCTAGCGGGACCCTCCAAGAGACCCAGTACTTC. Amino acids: CASSPSGTLQETQYF.

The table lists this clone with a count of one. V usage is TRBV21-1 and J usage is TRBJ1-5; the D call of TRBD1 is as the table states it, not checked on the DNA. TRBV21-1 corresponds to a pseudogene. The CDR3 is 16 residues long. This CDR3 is CASSRFPGQYNQPQHF. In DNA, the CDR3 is TGTGCCAGCAGCAGGTTTCCGGGACAGTACAATCAGCCCCAGCATTTT.

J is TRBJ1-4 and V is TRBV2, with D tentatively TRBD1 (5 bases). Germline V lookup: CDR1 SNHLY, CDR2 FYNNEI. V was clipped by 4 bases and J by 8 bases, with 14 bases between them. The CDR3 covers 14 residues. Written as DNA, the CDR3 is TGTGCCAGCAGTGCGGCAGGGCGGAGGGAAAAACTGTTTTTT. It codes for CASSAAGRREKLFF.

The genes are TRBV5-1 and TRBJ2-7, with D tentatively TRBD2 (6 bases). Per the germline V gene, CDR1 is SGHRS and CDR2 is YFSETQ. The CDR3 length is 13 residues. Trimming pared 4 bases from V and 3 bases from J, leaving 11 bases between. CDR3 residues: CASSQGTFYEQYF. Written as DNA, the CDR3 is TGCGCCAGCAGCCAAGGGACTTTCTACGAGCAGTACTTC. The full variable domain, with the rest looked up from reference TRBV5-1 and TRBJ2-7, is KAGVTQTPRYLIKTRGQQVTLSCSPISGHRSVSWYQQTPGQGLQFLFEYFSETQRNKGNFPGRFSGRQFSNSRSEMNVSTLELGDSALYLCASSQGTFYEQYFGPGTRLTVT.

CDR3 sequence reads: CASSLWGTGDEKLFF. CDR3 coding DNA: TGTGCCAGCAGTTTATGGGGGACAGGGGATGAAAAACTGTTTTTT. The chain links TRBV28 to TRBJ1-4; 10 bases are a match to TRBD1. Germline trimming cut 0 bases from V and 6 bases from J; bases unmatched to any gene: 1. Germline V gene lookup returns CDR1 MDHEN and CDR2 SYDVKM. CDR3 size: 15 residues.

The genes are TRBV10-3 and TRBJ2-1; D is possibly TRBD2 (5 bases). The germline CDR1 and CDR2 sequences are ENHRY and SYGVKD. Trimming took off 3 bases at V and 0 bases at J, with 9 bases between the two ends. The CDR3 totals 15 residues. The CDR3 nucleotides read TGTGCCATCAGTGAAGCGGAGTTCTCCTACAATGAGCAGTTCTTC. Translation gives CAISEAEFSYNEQFF.

The CDR3, as DNA: TGTGCCAGCAGCCACTTTCGGGCAGTCCAAGAGACCCAGTACTTC. This gives the protein CASSHFRAVQETQYF. V is TRBV21-1 and J is TRBJ2-5. TRBV21-1 is reported as a pseudogene. This CDR3 is 15 amino acids long.

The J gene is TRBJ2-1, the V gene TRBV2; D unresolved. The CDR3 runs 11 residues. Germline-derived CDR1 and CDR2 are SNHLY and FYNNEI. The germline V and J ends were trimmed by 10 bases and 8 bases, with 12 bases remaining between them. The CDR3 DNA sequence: TGTGCCAACGCACGGTTTCATGAGCAGTTCTTC. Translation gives CANARFHEQFF.

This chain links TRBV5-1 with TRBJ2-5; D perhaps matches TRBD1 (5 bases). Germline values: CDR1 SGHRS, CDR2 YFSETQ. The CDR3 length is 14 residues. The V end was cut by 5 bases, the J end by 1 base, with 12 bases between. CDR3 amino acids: CASRPDNGQETQYF. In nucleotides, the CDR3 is TGCGCCAGCAGGCCGGACAATGGCCAAGAGACCCAGTACTTC.